This is a list of T cell receptor beta chains from one sample in a study of blood T cell repertoires in COVID-19. Data came from immunoSEQ multiplex PCR; TCRdb stores just in-frame clones and leaves some out. The sample has just over 150,000 clones, 82% seen once. Sequencing input: peripheral blood. The receptors shown here come from a woman aged 35 to 49 with COVID-19, enrolled during active disease. Both conserved end residues are part of each CDR3. The order of the fields is V gene, clone size, CDR3 protein. Clone size, where shown, is once, few, many, or a class for clones that have expanded.

>TRBV15|-
CATSSRVNYNEQFF
>TRBV10-2|-
CASSVLTGGAGELFF
>TRBV27|-
CASSLGGRAYNEQFF
>TRBV5-6|-
CASSAGLAEGYEQYF
>TRBV7-6|-
CASSLEMSSYNEQFF
>TRBV7-2|-
CASSLSGATNEKLFF
>TRBV19|-
CASSGSPEAFF
>TRBV20-1|-
CSASVGEKLFF
>TRBV5-3|medium-sized
CARSPRGHCSYNSPLHF
>TRBV5-4|-
CASSYGQGEVTGELFF
>TRBV14|-
CASSQGPRTGAREAFF
>TRBV29-1|-
CSVSGLAGGRGGELFF
>TRBV9|-
CASSEGTGDVQPQHF
>TRBV11-3|-
CASSLVLQGYDTGELFF
>TRBV9|few
CASSVGGTALPNTEAFF
>TRBV5-4|-
CASSFQGPAFF
>TRBV4-1|-
CASRQWGGQGNYGYTF
>TRBV25-1|-
CASSVQTDTQYF
>TRBV28|once
CASKTGAQGPPQNIQYF
>TRBV18|-
CASSPPGGANEKLFF
>TRBV27|-
CASSLLGSGSPGAYGYTF
>TRBV6-5|-
CASGDRGRSDTEAFF